A single sample is the source of the 9 T cell receptor beta chains below, sequenced in a study of CD8 T cells in ankylosing spondylitis. TCRdb used MiXCR to reprocess the 5' RACE reads, holding one entry per CDR3 protein. The sample has around 220,000 distinct CDR3 sequences; roughly a tenth are singletons. What was sequenced was blood, either unsorted or a sorted T cell fraction (not recorded which). These receptor sequences come from a male donor with ankylosing spondylitis or in good health (not recorded which).

The table lists this clonotype with a few counts. This chain connects TRBV7-2 to TRBJ2-5; 11 positions match TRBD1. Germline CDR1 is SGHTA and CDR2 is FQGNSA. V dropped 4 bases and J dropped 4; count of bases not matched to a gene: 2. This CDR3 is 14 amino acids long. CDR3 amino acids: CASSWTGGRETQYF. DNA of the CDR3: TGTGCCAGCAGCTGGACAGGGGGCCGAGAGACCCAGTACTTC.

The rearrangement joins TRBV5-1 to TRBJ2-3; D is uncertain. With 3 bases removed from V and 5 bases from J, the gap between germline ends came to 13 bases. This CDR3 is 14 amino acids long. Germline lookup yields CDR1 SGHRS and CDR2 YFSETQ. The CDR3 loop reads CASSSQPSEDTQYF. CDR3 sequence (DNA): TGCGCCAGCAGCTCACAGCCTTCGGAAGATACGCAGTATTTT.

This clonotype has ten or more counts. The chain employs TRBV6-5 and TRBJ2-7; 9 nucleotides match TRBD2. The CDR3 consists of 15 residues. V shed 0 bases and J 2 bases; nucleotides not matched to a gene: 2. Germline lookup yields CDR1 MNHEY and CDR2 SVGAGI. The CDR3 region is CASSYSPSGAYEQYF. CDR3 bases: TGTGCCAGCAGTTACTCACCTAGCGGGGCCTACGAGCAGTACTTC.

A note on this clonotype: A read error may be the cause here, since a much bigger clone is one base away. This chain uses TRBV7-8 with TRBJ2-3; no definite D call. The end of the DNA is better explained by TRBJ1-5, so the J call may be wrong. CDR3 size: 16 residues. In germline, CDR1 is SGHVS, CDR2 FQNEAQ. DNA for the CDR3: TGTGCCAGCAGCTTAGTAGCGGGTTCGTGGGCAGATACGCAGCATTTT. Its translation: CASSLVAGSWADTQHF.

This clonotype was seen many times. The gene calls are TRBV5-1 and TRBJ1-3; D is uncertain. Germline CDR1 reads SGHRS; CDR2 reads YFSETQ. Trimming pared 3 bases from V and 1 base from J, leaving 11 bases between. The CDR3 length is 15 residues. DNA of the CDR3: TGCGCCAGCAGCTCAAAAGGAGAGTCTGGAAACACCATATATTTT. It yields the protein CASSSKGESGNTIYF.

This clonotype was seen only a few times. The chain has TRBV30 and TRBJ2-6; D remains unclear. Germline lookup yields CDR1 GTSNPN and CDR2 SVGIG (reference sequence). V lost 2 bases and J 3 bases, leaving 14 bases between the germline ends. The CDR3 is 16 amino acids. Here the CDR3 reads CAWSPMYGVGANVLTF. In DNA, the CDR3 is TGTGCCTGGAGTCCCATGTATGGAGTTGGGGCCAACGTCCTGACTTTC.

This clonotype was detected ten times or more. The chain carries TRBV6-5 and TRBJ2-5, with D possibly TRBD2 on 5 matching bases. V was pared by 4 bases and J by 5 bases, with 11 bases between. The CDR3 has 13 amino acids. Germline loops: CDR1 MNHEY, CDR2 SVGAGI. This chain's CDR3 is CASSLGLFETQYF. The CDR3 region has the DNA TGTGCCAGCAGTTTAGGACTTTTTGAGACCCAGTACTTC.

This clonotype has at least ten counts. This chain connects TRBV25-1 to TRBJ2-1; TRBD1 might be the D (6 bases). Per the germline V gene, CDR1 is MGHDK and CDR2 is SYGVNS. CDR3 length: 15 amino acids. The V end was cut by 1 base, the J end by 3 bases, with 10 bases between. The CDR3: CASSESGAGYNEQFF. CDR3 nucleotides: TGTGCCAGCAGTGAATCAGGGGCAGGCTACAATGAGCAGTTCTTC. The full variable domain, in which reference TRBV25-1 and TRBJ2-1 provide the parts outside the CDR3, is EADIYQTPRYLVIGTGKKITLECSQTMGHDKMYWYQQDPGMELHLIHYSYGVNSTEKGDLSSESTVSRIRTEHFPLTLESARPSHTSQYLCASSESGAGYNEQFFGPGTRLTVL.

The table lists this clonotype with a few counts. The J gene is TRBJ2-7, the V gene TRBV3-1; D gene unclear. This CDR3 has 14 amino acids. The V gene's germline CDR1 is LGHDT and CDR2 YNNKEL (reference sequence). V shed 0 bases and J shed 4 bases, with 10 bases lying between them. The CDR3 loop reads CASSQDATTYEQYF. CDR3 bases: TGTGCCAGCAGCCAAGACGCGACAACTTACGAGCAGTACTTC.